This T cell receptor beta chain was documented in a study of blood T cells in healthy people across ages. Primed by a sample-barcoded 5' primer and a J-beta primer mix, a second PCR proceeded for roughly 6 to 12 cycles. TCRdb ran MiXCR on the 5' RACE reads and lists one entry per CDR3 protein. Of around 790,000 distinct CDR3 sequences in the sample, under 55% were seen once. CDR1 and CDR2 (germline): MNHNY, SVGAGI (reference sequence). The CDR3 runs to 16 residues. V trimming: 6 bases; J trimming: 2 bases; junction bases outside the gene matches: 7. This TCR derives from a man between 60 and 75 years old in good health. The sample was blood. The chain links TRBV6-6 to TRBJ1-2; 12 nucleotides line up with TRBD1. CDR3 in DNA: TGTGCCAGCAGCTTGGGACAGGGGGCTCGGAACTATGGCTACACCTTC. This codes for CASSLGQGARNYGYTF.